The following is a T cell receptor beta chain sequence with its context. This sample was included in a study of blood T cell repertoires in COVID-19. Study overall: Researchers got acute and convalescent COVID-19 samples from the United States, Italy and Spain.

Participants' own reports of clinical history determined their cohort assignment. The CDR3 sequence is 17 residues long. V lost 1 base, J lost 7 bases, and 7 bases stayed unmatched. The V gene's germline CDR1 is SGHRS and CDR2 YFSETQ. Generated by immunoSEQ multiplex PCR, the TCRdb table keeps only in-frame clones and is missing some. There are hundreds of thousands of clones in the sample; around 90% occur only once, and 1.2% lies in the top ten. This rearrangement joins TRBV5-1 to TRBJ2-2, with TRBD2 matching over 13 bases. Input material: PBMCs or T cells enriched from blood (not recorded which). The TCR comes from a man younger than 40 who had recovered from COVID-19. CDR3 sequence reads: CASSLTSGGALFGELFF. CDR3 sequence (DNA): TGCGCCAGCAGCTTGACTAGCGGGGGGGCCCTATTCGGGGAGCTGTTTTTT.